This entry concerns a single T cell receptor (beta chain). No cognate antigen has been identified for it. There are no base qualities to consult, and no much larger clone falls within one base. This sample was taken from a study of T cell responses to AZD1222 COVID-19 vaccine (dated by TCRdb to the early 2020s). Regarding the research as a whole: AZD1222 recipients given second doses at about 4 weeks or at about 12 weeks were pooled, since spike-specific TCR depth and breadth were not found to differ between the two schedules. Trial participants were enrolled into age subgroups of 18-55, 56-69 and 70-plus years, which contained roughly 150, 30 and 60 TCR-sequenced participants, respectively. TCR sequencing covered more than 230 trial participants: 200 to 220 given two doses of AZD1222 and approximately 26 given two doses of MenACWY control vaccine.

The CDR3, from cysteine to phenylalanine, totals 15 residues. Kept here is only the CDR3 DNA, which spans 45 bases and is read in frame from base 1. Cut back by 2 bases and 2 bases, the V and J ends lie 12 bases apart. CDR1 and CDR2, per the germline V gene, are SGDLS and YYNGEE. Overall study results and their limits: The 56-69-year group was small, and its depth increase did not reach significance, likely because of low power. CD4 TCRs associated with the vaccine covered the entire spike protein, and the dominant responses were in regions 160-218 and 743-854. Conclusions about previously exposed vaccinees are limited, since just 6 or 7 AZD1222 recipients were seropositive for SARS-CoV-2 at baseline. Epitopes outside the regions mutated in the B.1.351 and B.1.1.7 variants were reportedly recognized by nearly half of the unique spike-specific TCRs. Participants were mostly white British, with more females than males. The authors suggested clonal diversity may have been underestimated. No day 14 peak-response samples were available, so repertoires were characterized only after the peak T cell response. After two AZD1222 doses, both the breadth and the depth of spike-specific TCRs were significantly higher than at day 0 and than in MenACWY recipients.

The sample's time point label, in plain terms: baseline before first vaccination. Vaccinee samples were obtained from the UK trials COV001 and COV002, which included a single-blind randomized controlled phase 2/3 trial of AZD1222 (ChAdOx1 nCoV-19) in healthy adults. For TCRbeta chain sequencing, PBMC samples were collected from trial participants at day 0 and at day 28 after the second dose. The CDR3 regions of human TCRbeta chains were subjected to immunosequencing. In the source study's methods: Repertoire TCRs were checked for matches against a reference library of SARS-CoV-2-specific TCRs that had been generated using the MIRA antigen-specificity platform. Breadth was defined as the fraction of unique TCRs that were SARS-CoV-2-associated. Depth was defined as the fraction of total T cells that were SARS-CoV-2-associated. Using the MIRA data, each spike-specific TCR was mapped to the spike region that the TCR reacts to and placed in a CD4 or CD8 class. Log10-transformed breadth and depth values were compared by one-way ANOVA with Sidak's multiple comparisons tests. Entries here come from immuneACCESS through TCRdb and include only in-frame sequences with V and J called. Some clones fail to appear in such tables; in the studies checked, an unresolved V gene covers under half of the shortfall, and the cause of the remainder is unknown. V, J and clone size are taken as reported in that table, and D and trimming were inferred from the DNA itself. The sample yields around 72,000 clones; roughly 82% were counted once. Roughly 5.4% of the sample goes to the ten largest clones.

This sequence originates from an adult in good health. Rearrangement joined TRBV9 to TRBJ2-3; no D gene call is confident. The sequenced sample was peripheral blood, obtained on day 0 of AZD1222 vaccination. The encoded CDR3 is CASSVGSANTDTQYF. The DNA sequence is as follows: TGTGCCAGCAGCGTTGGGTCAGCCAACACAGATACGCAGTATTTT.